Shown below are 2 T cell receptor beta chains from a single sample sequenced in a study of metastatic and nonmetastatic thyroid tumors (dated by TCRdb to about 2020). Receptor amplification or capture employed PCR. For sequencing, an Illumina HiSeq 4000 was employed. Using fastp at Q25 and MiXCR, TCRdb reprocessed the public reads and kept productive beta chains. For this sample the table gives about 7,000 clones, of which over 15% were detected only once. Roughly 24% of the sample is in the top ten clones. Before undergoing thyroid surgery, none of the patients had been given any kind of treatment. Sequencing input: adjacent normal tissue. These receptors all stem from a male donor with papillary thyroid cancer or a benign thyroid nodule (not recorded which). Some clones in this sample may be carry-over from other donors' samples.

This chain uses TRBV20-1 with TRBJ2-1; weak D call: TRBD1 (5 bases). The V and J ends lost 6 bases and 0 bases respectively, with 15 bases between them. Germline V gene sequence: CDR1 DFQATT, CDR2 SNEGSKA (reference sequence). The CDR3 loop spans 15 amino acids. CDR3 in DNA: TGCAGTGCCAGACAGTTTTATCGCTCCTACAATGAGCAGTTCTTC. It yields the protein CSARQFYRSYNEQFF.

This clone was counted only a few times. The chain joins TRBV30 to TRBJ1-1; 8 nucleotides match TRBD1. This CDR3 has 17 residues. CDR1 and CDR2 (germline): GTSNPN, SVGIG (reference sequence). V shed 2 bases and J 1 base; nucleotides not matched to a gene: 12. This chain's CDR3 is CAWSPQQGRGPNTEAFF. The CDR3 DNA follows: TGTGCCTGGAGTCCTCAACAGGGCAGGGGGCCGAACACTGAAGCTTTCTTT.